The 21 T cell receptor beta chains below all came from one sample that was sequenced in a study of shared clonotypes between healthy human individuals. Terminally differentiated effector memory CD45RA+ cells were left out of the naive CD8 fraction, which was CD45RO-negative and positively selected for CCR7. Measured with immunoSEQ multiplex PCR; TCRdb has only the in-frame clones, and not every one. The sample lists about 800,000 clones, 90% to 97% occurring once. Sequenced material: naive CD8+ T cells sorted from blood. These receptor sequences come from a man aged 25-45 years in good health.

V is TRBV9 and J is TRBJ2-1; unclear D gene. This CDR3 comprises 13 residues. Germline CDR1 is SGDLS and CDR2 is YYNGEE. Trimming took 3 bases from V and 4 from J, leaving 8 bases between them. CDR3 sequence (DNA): TGTGCCAGCAGCGCAATACAGTACAATGAGCAGTTCTTC. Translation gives CASSAIQYNEQFF.

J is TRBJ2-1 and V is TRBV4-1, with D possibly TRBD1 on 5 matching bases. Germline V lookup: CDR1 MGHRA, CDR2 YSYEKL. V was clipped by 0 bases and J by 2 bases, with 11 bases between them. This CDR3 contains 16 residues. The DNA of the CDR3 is TGCGCCAGCAGCCAAGATGGGCAGGGAACCTACAATGAGCAGTTCTTC. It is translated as CASSQDGQGTYNEQFF.

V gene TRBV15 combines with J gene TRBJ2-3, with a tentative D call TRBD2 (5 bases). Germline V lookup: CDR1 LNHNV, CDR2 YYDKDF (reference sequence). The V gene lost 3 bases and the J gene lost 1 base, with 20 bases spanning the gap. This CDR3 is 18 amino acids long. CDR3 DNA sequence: TGTGCCACCAGCAGCCCCTCTCTAAAAAGCGGTCGCACAGATACGCAGTATTTT. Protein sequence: CATSSPSLKSGRTDTQYF.

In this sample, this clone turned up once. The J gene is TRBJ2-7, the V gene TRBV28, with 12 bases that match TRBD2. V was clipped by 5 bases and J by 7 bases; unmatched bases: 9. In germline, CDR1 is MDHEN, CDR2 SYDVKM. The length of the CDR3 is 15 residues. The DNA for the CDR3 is TGTGCCAGCAGTATCCGGACTAGCGGGATTGGGGAGCAGTACTTC. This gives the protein CASSIRTSGIGEQYF.

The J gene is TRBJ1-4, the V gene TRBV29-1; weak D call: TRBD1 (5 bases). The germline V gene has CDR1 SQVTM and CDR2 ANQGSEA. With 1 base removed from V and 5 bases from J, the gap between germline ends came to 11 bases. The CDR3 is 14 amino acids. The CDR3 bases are TGCAGCGTTGAAGTCGCAGGGCAGAATGAAAAACTGTTTTTT. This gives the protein CSVEVAGQNEKLFF.

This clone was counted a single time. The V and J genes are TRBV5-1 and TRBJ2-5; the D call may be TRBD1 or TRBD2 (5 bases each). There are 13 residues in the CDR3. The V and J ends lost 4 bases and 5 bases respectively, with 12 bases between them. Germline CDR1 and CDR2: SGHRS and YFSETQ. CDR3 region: CASSPGTLETQYF. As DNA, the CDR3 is TGCGCCAGCAGCCCCGGGACCTTGGAGACCCAGTACTTC.

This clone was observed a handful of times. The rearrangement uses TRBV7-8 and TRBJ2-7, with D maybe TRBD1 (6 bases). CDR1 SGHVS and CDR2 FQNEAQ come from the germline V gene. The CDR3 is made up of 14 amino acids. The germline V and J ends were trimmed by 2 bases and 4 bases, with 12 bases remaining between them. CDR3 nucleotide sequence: TGTGCCAGCAGCTTATTAGACAGGTTTTACGAGCAGTACTTC. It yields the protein CASSLLDRFYEQYF.

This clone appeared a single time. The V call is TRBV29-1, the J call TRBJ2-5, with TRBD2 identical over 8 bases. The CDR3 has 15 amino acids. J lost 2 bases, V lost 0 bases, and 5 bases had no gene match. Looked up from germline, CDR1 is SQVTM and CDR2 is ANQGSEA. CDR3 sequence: CSVEELAEEQETQYF. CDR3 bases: TGCAGCGTTGAAGAACTAGCGGAGGAACAAGAGACCCAGTACTTC.

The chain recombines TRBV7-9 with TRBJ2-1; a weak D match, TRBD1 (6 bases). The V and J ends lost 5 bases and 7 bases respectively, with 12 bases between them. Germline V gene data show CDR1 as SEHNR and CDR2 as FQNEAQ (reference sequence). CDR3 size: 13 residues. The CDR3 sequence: CASSPGDLNEQFF. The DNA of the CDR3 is TGTGCCAGCAGCCCAGGGGACCTAAATGAGCAGTTCTTC. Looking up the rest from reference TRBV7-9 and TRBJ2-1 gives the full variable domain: DTGVSQNPRHKITKRGQNVTFRCDPISEHNRLYWYRQTLGQGPEFLTYFQNEAQLEKSRLLSDRFSAERPKGSFSTLEIQRTEQGDSAMYLCASSPGDLNEQFFGPGTRLTVL.

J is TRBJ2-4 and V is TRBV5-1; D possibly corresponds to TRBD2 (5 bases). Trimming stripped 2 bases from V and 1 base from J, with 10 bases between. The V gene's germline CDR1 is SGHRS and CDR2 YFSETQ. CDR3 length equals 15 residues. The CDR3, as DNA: TGCGCCAGCAGCTTTGAGGGTGCGGCCAAAAACATTCAGTACTTC. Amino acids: CASSFEGAAKNIQYF.

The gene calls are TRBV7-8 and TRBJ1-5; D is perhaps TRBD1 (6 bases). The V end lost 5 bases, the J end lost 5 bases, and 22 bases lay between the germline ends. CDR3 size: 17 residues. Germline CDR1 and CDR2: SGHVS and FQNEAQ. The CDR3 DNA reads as TGTGCCAGCAGCCTCAATGAATTGGACAGACCCTATCAGCCCCAGCATTTT. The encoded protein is CASSLNELDRPYQPQHF. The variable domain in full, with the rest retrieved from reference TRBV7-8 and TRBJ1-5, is GAGVSQSPRYKVAKRGQDVALRCDPISGHVSLFWYQQALGQGPEFLTYFQNEAQLDKSGLPSDRFFAERPEGSVSTLKIQRTQQEDSAVYLCASSLNELDRPYQPQHFGDGTRLSIL.

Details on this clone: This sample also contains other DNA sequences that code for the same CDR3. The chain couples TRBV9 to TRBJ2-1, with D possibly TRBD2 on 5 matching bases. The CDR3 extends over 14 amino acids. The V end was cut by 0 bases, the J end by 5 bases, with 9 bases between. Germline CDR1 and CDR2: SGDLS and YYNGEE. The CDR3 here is CASSVGGGDNEQFF. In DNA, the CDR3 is TGTGCCAGCAGCGTAGGTGGAGGCGACAATGAGCAGTTCTTC. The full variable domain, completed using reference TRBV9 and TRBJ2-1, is DSGVTQTPKHLITATGQRVTLRCSPRSGDLSVYWYQQSLDQGLQFLIQYYNGEERAKGNILERFSAQQFPDLHSELNLSSLELGDSALYFCASSVGGGDNEQFFGPGTRLTVL.

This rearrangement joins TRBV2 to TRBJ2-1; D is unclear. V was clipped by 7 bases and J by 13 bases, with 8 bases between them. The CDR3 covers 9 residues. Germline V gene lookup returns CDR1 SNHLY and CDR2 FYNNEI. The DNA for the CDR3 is TGTGCCAGCAATCTCCTCCAGTTCTTC. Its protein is CASNLLQFF. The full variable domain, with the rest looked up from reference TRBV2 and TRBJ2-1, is EPEVTQTPSHQVTQMGQEVILRCVPISNHLYFYWYRQILGQKVEFLVSFYNNEISEKSEIFDDQFSVERPDGSNFTLKIRSTKLEDSAMYFCASNLLQFFGPGTRLTVL.

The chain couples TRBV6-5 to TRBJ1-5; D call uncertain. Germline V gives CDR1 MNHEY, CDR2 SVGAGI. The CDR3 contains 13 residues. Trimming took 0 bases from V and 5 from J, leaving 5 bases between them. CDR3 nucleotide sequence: TGTGCCAGCAGTTACTCTAGTTATCAGCCCCAGCATTTT. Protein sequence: CASSYSSYQPQHF.

CDR3 coding DNA: TGTGCCAGCAGTCCGACAGGAAATTTCTACGAGCAGTACTTC. Its translation: CASSPTGNFYEQYF. The chain uses TRBV28 and TRBJ2-7; D may be TRBD1 (6 bases). Germline loops: CDR1 MDHEN, CDR2 SYDVKM. V gave up 5 bases and J gave up 3 bases, with 14 bases separating them. The CDR3 has 14 amino acids. Full variable domain (missing parts from reference TRBV28 and TRBJ2-7): DVKVTQSSRYLVKRTGEKVFLECVQDMDHENMFWYRQDPGLGLRLIYFSYDVKMKEKGDIPEGYSVSREKKERFSLILESASTNQTSMYLCASSPTGNFYEQYFGPGTRLTVT.

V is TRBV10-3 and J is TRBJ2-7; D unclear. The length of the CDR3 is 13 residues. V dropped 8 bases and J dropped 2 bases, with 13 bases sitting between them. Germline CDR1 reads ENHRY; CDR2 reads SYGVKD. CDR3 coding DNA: TGTGCCATCGGTCAGGACCAAACCTACGAGCAGTACTTC. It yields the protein CAIGQDQTYEQYF.

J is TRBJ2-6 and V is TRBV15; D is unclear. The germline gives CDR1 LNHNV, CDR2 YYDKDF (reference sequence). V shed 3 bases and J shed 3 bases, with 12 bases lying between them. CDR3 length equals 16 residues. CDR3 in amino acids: CATSREQTNGANVLTF. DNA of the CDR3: TGTGCCACCAGCAGGGAACAAACAAATGGGGCCAACGTCCTGACTTTC.

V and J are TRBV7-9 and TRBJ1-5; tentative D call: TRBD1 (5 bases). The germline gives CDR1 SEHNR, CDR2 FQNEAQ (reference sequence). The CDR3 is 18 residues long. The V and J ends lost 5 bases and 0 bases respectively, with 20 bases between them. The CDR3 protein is CASSGPRDGSSSNQPQHF. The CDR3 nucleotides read TGTGCCAGCAGCGGGCCCCGGGACGGATCGTCTAGCAATCAGCCCCAGCATTTT. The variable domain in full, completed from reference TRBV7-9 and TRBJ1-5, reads DTGVSQNPRHKITKRGQNVTFRCDPISEHNRLYWYRQTLGQGPEFLTYFQNEAQLEKSRLLSDRFSAERPKGSFSTLEIQRTEQGDSAMYLCASSGPRDGSSSNQPQHFGDGTRLSIL.

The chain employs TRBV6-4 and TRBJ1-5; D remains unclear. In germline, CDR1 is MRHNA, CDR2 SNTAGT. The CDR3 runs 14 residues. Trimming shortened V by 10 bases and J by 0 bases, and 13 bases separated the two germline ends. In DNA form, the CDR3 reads TGTGCCACGCCGGGATTGGATAGCAATCAGCCCCAGCATTTT. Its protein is CATPGLDSNQPQHF.

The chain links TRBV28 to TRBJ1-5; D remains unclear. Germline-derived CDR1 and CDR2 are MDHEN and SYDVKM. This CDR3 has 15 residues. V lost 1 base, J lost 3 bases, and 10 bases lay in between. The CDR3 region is CASSLSNSLNQPQHF. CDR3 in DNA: TGTGCCAGCAGTTTATCCAACAGTCTCAATCAGCCCCAGCATTTT.

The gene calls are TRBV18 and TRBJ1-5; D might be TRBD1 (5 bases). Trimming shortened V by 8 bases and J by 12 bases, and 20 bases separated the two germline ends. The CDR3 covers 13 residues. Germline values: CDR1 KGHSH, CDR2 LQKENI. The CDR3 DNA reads TGTGCCAGCCGAACCCCCGAGGACACGTACCAGCATTTT. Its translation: CASRTPEDTYQHF.